This T cell receptor (beta chain) emerged from a study of CXCR3-negative and CXCR3-positive naive CD8 T cells. Study-level findings and limits: Greater hydrophobicity was found in TRB CDR3s of CXCR3-positive naive cells than of CXCR3-negative naive cells.

Note on this clonotype: Its antigen is currently unknown.

Germline V gene lookup returns CDR1 SGHRS and CDR2 YFSETQ. The CDR3 covers 14 residues. The libraries of TRB cDNA were prepared using 5' RACE with UMI labels. No DNA is given; TCRdb re-called the 5' RACE reads and lists each CDR3 protein once. Recorded for this sample: fewer than 140,000 distinct CDR3 sequences. The source is a human donor in good health. Some clones in this sample may be carry-over from other donors' samples. This chain joins TRBV5-1 and TRBJ2-3. Specimen: naive CXCR3+ CD8+ T cells from blood. Subset noted: CD45RO-CCR7+CD27+CD95- naive CD8+ T cells expressing CXCR3 (TNR3+). The chain's CDR3 is CASSLGVSTDTQYF.